This T cell receptor (beta chain) stems from a study of cytomegalovirus exposure and HLA in healthy donors. With 60 Vbeta and 13 Jbeta primers, the PCR was carried out. TCRdb keeps only in-frame clones here, not all; method: immunoSEQ multiplex PCR. This repertoire includes about 130,000 clones. The TCR comes from a man aged 18-30 years in good health and CMV-seronegative. The source material was PBMCs.

The CDR3: CASSTSPVKNTEAFF. CDR3 DNA: TGTGCCAGCAGCACTTCCCCGGTGAAAAACACTGAAGCTTTCTTT. The gene calls are TRBV5-5 and TRBJ1-1; the D is unclear. The CDR3 sequence is 15 residues long. Germline V gene data show CDR1 as SGHKS and CDR2 as YYEKEE (reference sequence). The germline V and J ends were trimmed by 4 bases and 2 bases, with 15 bases remaining between them.